This TCR beta chain was captured by sequencing in a study of blood T cell repertoires in COVID-19. Whole-study context: From the United States, Italy and Spain came samples of acute and convalescent COVID-19.

Here immunoSEQ multiplex PCR was the method, and the copy in TCRdb shows in-frame clones only, minus some. This sample has about 150,000 clones, with 80% to 85% found just once. Deletions cut 5 bases from V and 6 bases from J, with 16 bases between. The CDR3 is 14 residues long. Per germline, CDR1 MGHDK and CDR2 SYGVNS. Individuals aged 18 to 89 years were recruited from 24 US areas. Cohorts were assigned according to the clinical history that participants reported. All exposed participants met a person with COVID-19 within 2 weeks before entering the study. This TCR came from a man between 65 and 85 years old who had been exposed to COVID-19. The sequencing sample was made of PBMCs or T cells enriched from blood (not recorded which). The rearrangement uses TRBV25-1 and TRBJ1-1; possibly TRBD1 for D (5 bases). This CDR3 reads CASSPHGGSPEAFF. In DNA, the CDR3 is TGTGCCAGCAGTCCCCACGGGGGGTCCCCTGAAGCTTTCTTT.